The entry below describes one TCR beta chain. Its antigen remains unidentified. The data stem from a study of siplizumab effects on memory and regulatory T cells. Broader study findings: For mappable alloreactive CD4+ clones, the mean Treg-derived fraction was roughly 70% with siplizumab and approximately 27% in controls.

This CDR3 has 13 residues. V lost 6 bases and J lost 3, with 12 bases in between. Germline V lookup: CDR1 MNHEY, CDR2 SVGAGI. The repertoire was sequenced with immunoSEQ multiplex PCR; TCRdb's copy has only in-frame clones and lacks some. The sample records 90,000 to 120,000 clones, roughly 94% being singletons. The receptor was isolated from a human donor in good health. This chain links TRBV6-5 with TRBJ2-7; TRBD2 is a possible D gene (6 bases). Sequencing was carried out using Tregs sorted from blood. The CDR3 bases are TGTGCCAGCAGACTTAGCGGTAACTACGAGCAGTACTTC. Residues: CASRLSGNYEQYF.